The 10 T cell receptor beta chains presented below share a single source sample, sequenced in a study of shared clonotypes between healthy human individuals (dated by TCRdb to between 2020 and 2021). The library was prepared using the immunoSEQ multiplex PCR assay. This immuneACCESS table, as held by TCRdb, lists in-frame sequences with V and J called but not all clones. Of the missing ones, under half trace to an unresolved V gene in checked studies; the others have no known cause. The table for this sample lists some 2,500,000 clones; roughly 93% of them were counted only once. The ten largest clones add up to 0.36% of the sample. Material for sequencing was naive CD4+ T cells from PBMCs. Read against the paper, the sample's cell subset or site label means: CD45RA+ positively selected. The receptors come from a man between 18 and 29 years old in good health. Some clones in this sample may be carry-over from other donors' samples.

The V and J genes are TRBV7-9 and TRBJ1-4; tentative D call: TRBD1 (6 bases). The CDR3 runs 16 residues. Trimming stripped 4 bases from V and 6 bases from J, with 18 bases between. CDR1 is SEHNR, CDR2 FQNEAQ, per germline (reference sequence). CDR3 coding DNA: TGTGCCAGCAGCTACGGAGGGGGGAAAGGGTATGAAAAACTGTTTTTT. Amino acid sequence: CASSYGGGKGYEKLFF.

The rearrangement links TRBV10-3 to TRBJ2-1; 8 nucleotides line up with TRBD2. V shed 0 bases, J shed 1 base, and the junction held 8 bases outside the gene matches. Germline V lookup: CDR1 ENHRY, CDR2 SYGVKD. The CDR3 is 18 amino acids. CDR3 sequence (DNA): TGTGCCATCAGTGAGTCCGCGGTAGCGGGGTCGTCCTACAATGAGCAGTTCTTC. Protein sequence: CAISESAVAGSSYNEQFF.

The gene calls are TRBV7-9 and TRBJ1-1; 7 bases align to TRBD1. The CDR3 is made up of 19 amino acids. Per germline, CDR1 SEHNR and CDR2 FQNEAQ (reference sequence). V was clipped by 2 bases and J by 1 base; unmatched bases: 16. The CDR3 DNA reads TGTGCCAGCAGCTTATTCCCGCGGAATCAAGGGGGCTCGAACACTGAAGCTTTCTTT. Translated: CASSLFPRNQGGSNTEAFF.

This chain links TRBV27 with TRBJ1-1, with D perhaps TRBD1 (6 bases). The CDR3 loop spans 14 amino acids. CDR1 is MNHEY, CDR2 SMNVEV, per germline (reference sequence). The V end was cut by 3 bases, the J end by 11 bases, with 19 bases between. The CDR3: CASSFRTQGQVAFF. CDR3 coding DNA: TGTGCCAGCAGTTTCAGGACACAGGGACAAGTGGCTTTCTTT.

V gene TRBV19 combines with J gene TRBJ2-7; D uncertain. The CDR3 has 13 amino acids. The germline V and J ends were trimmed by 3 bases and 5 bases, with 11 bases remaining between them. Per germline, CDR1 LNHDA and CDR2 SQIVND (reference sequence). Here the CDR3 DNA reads TGTGCCAGTAGTATTAGGGCTTCGAACGAGCAGTACTTC. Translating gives CASSIRASNEQYF. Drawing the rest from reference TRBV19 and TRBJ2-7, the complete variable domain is DGGITQSPKYLFRKEGQNVTLSCEQNLNHDAMYWYRQDPGQGLRLIYYSQIVNDFQKGDIAEGYSVSREKKESFPLTVTSAQKNPTAFYLCASSIRASNEQYFGPGTRLTVT.

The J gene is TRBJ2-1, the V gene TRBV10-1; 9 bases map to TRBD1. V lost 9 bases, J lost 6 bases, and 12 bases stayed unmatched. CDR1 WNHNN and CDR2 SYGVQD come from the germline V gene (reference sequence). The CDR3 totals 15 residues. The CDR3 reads CASKPGTGMINEQFF. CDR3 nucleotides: TGCGCCAGTAAACCCGGGACAGGGATGATCAATGAGCAGTTCTTC.

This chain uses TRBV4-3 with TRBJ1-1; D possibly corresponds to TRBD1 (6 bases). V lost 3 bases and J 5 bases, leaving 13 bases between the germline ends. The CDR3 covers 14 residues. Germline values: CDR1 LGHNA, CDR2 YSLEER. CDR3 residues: CASSHGTSVTEAFF. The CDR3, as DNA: TGCGCCAGCAGCCACGGGACATCGGTTACTGAAGCTTTCTTT.

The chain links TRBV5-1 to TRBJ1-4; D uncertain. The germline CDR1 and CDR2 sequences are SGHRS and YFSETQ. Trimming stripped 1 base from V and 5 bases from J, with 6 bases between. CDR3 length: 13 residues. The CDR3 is CASSLTENEKLFF. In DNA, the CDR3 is TGCGCCAGCAGCTTGACAGAAAATGAAAAACTGTTTTTT. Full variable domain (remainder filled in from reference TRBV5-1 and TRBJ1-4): KAGVTQTPRYLIKTRGQQVTLSCSPISGHRSVSWYQQTPGQGLQFLFEYFSETQRNKGNFPGRFSGRQFSNSRSEMNVSTLELGDSALYLCASSLTENEKLFFGSGTQLSVL.

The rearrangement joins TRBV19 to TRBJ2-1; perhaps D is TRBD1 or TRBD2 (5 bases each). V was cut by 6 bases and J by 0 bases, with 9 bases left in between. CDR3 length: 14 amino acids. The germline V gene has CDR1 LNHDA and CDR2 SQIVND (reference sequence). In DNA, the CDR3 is TGTGCCAGTAGCGGGGCAAGCTCCTACAATGAGCAGTTCTTC. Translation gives CASSGASSYNEQFF.

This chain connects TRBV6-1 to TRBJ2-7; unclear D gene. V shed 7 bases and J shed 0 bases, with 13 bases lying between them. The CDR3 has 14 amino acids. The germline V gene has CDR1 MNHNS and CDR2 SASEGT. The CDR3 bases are TGTGCCAGCACCGCCCCATTTCCCTCCTACGAGCAGTACTTC. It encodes CASTAPFPSYEQYF.